The 8 T cell receptor beta chains below all came from one sample that was sequenced in a study of response to subunit inactivated influenza vaccine. TCRdb called the RT-PCR reads again in MiXCR, with one record for every CDR3 protein. This sample carries hundreds of thousands of distinct CDR3 sequences, approximately 14% of them seen once, and the ten largest clones take approximately 10%. This specimen consisted of PBMCs from blood, obtained 12 days after vaccination. The receptors derive from a man in his forties or fifties who received an inactivated influenza vaccine.

The rearrangement links TRBV5-1 to TRBJ2-5, with 7 bases lining up with TRBD1. CDR3 length equals 14 residues. Germline V lookup: CDR1 SGHRS, CDR2 YFSETQ. V was pared by 4 bases and J by 4 bases, with 7 bases of the junction left unmatched. DNA for the CDR3: TGCGCCAGCAGCCGGGGACAGACGGGAGAGACCCAGTACTTC. This sequence encodes CASSRGQTGETQYF.

In this sample, this clonotype turned up a few times. This chain joins TRBV12-3 or TRBV12-4 and TRBJ2-7, with D hard to call. The CDR3 extends over 13 amino acids. Trimming shortened V by 2 bases and J by 6 bases, and 11 bases separated the two germline ends. The CDR3 coding sequence is TGTGCCAGCAGTTTACTGGGTAAGGGCGAGCAGTACTTC. This encodes CASSLLGKGEQYF.

This clonotype was counted between two and nine times. This chain links TRBV20-1 with TRBJ1-1; tentatively, D is TRBD1 (5 bases). CDR1 DFQATT and CDR2 SNEGSKA come from the germline V gene (reference sequence). CDR3 size: 13 residues. Trimming took off 2 bases at V and 6 bases at J, with 13 bases between the two ends. CDR3 coding DNA: TGCAGTGCTAGACCGGGGCCAAAGCCTGAAGCTTTCTTT. It yields the protein CSARPGPKPEAFF.

This rearrangement joins TRBV27 to TRBJ1-5; D is undetermined. The V and J ends lost 2 bases and 7 bases respectively, with 9 bases between them. The CDR3 covers 13 residues. Germline CDR1 MNHEY, CDR2 SMNVEV (reference sequence). CDR3 protein: CASSLMGGQPQHF. For the CDR3, the DNA is TGTGCCAGCAGTTTAATGGGAGGACAGCCCCAGCATTTT.

This clonotype showed up just a few times. The chain recombines TRBV18 with TRBJ2-2; D is unclear. The germline V gene encodes CDR1 KGHSH and CDR2 LQKENI. The CDR3 runs 15 residues. The V end was cut by 3 bases, the J end by 4 bases, with 12 bases between. This chain's CDR3 is CASSPQNRGTGELFF. The CDR3 coding sequence is TGTGCCAGCTCACCCCAAAACCGTGGCACCGGGGAGCTGTTTTTT.

This clonotype turned up a few times. The rearrangement joins TRBV10-3 to TRBJ1-4, with a possible D match to TRBD1 (6 bases). Germline loops: CDR1 ENHRY, CDR2 SYGVKD. Trimming removed 2 bases from V and 7 bases from J, with 17 bases in between. The length of the CDR3 is 16 residues. This CDR3 reads CAISETTGPVAEKLFF. Here the CDR3 DNA reads TGTGCCATCAGTGAGACTACAGGGCCAGTCGCTGAAAAACTGTTTTTT.

In this sample, this clonotype turned up a few times. This sequence joins TRBV6-2 or TRBV6-3 and TRBJ2-3, with 8 bases that match TRBD2. The junction had 9 bases not matched to a gene; V was cut back by 4 bases and J by 6 bases. Germline CDR1 reads MNHEY; CDR2 reads SVGEGT. The CDR3 contains 15 residues. The CDR3 DNA sequence: TGTGCCAGCAGTTCGCCCCCCGGGAGGGTTGATACGCAGTATTTT. As protein: CASSSPPGRVDTQYF.

This clonotype has a handful of counts. The V gene is TRBV10-1, the J gene TRBJ2-1, with 9 bases matching TRBD2. The CDR3 sequence is 15 residues long. CDR1 WNHNN and CDR2 SYGVQD come from the germline V gene (reference sequence). Germline trimming cut 4 bases from V and 6 bases from J; bases unmatched to any gene: 7. The CDR3 reads CASSGVAGGANEQFF. The CDR3 nucleotides read TGCGCCAGCAGTGGTGTGGCGGGGGGGGCCAATGAGCAGTTCTTC.